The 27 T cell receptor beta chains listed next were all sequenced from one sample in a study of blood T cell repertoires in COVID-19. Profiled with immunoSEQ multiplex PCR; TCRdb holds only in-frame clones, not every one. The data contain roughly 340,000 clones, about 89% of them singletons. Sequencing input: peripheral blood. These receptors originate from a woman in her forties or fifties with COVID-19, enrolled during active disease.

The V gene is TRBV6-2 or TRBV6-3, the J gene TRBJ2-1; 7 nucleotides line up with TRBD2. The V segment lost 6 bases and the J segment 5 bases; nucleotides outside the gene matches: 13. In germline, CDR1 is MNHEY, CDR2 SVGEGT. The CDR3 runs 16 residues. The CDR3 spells CASSLSLGRAHNEQFF. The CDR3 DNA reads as TGTGCCAGCAGCCTCTCCCTGGGGAGGGCCCACAATGAGCAGTTCTTC.

The CDR3 DNA reads as TGTGCCAGCAGCAAATCAGTGGTTGGGGGGGCGAGTAGCCTCTTAACTTATAGCAATCAGCCCCAGCATTTT. This gives the protein CASSKSVVGGASSLLTYSNQPQHF. The V gene is TRBV21-1, the J gene TRBJ1-5. TRBV21-1 is flagged as a pseudogene. The CDR3 is 24 residues long.

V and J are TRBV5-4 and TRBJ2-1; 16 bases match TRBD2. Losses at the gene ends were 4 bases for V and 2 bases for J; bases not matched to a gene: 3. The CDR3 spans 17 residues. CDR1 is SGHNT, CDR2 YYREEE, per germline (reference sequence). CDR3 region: CASSLGTSGRAYNEQFF. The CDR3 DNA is TGTGCCAGCAGCCTAGGGACTAGCGGGAGGGCCTACAATGAGCAGTTCTTC.

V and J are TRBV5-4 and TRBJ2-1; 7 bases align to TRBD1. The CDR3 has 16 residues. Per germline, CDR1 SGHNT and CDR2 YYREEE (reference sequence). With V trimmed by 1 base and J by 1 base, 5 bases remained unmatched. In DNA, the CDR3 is TGTGCCAGCAGCTTGCGAGGGACAGCATCCTACAATGAGCAGTTCTTC. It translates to CASSLRGTASYNEQFF.

The CDR3 reads CASSQIQGLNTEAFF. CDR3 nucleotides: TGTGCCAGCAGCCAAATCCAGGGATTGAACACTGAAGCTTTCTTT. This chain joins TRBV3-1 (or the pseudogene TRBV3-2) and TRBJ1-1; tentative D call: TRBD1 (5 bases). The CDR3 consists of 15 residues. The germline V gene has CDR1 LGHDT and CDR2 YNNKEL (reference sequence). V was trimmed by 2 bases and J by 0 bases, leaving 10 bases between them.

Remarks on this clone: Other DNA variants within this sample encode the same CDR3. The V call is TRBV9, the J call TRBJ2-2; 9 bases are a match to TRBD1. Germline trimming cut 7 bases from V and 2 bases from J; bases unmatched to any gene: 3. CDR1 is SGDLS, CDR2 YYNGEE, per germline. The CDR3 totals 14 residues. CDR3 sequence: CASRQGGNTGELFF. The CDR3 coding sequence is TGTGCCAGCCGACAGGGGGGAAACACCGGGGAGCTGTTTTTT.

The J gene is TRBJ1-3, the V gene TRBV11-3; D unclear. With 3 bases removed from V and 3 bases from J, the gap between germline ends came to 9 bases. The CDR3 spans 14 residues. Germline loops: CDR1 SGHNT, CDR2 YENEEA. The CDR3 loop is CASSLAPGGNTIYF. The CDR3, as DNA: TGTGCCAGCAGCTTGGCCCCAGGTGGAAACACCATATATTTT. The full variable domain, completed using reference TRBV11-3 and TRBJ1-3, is EAGVVQSPRYKIIEKKQPVAFWCNPISGHNTLYWYLQNLGQGPELLIRYENEEAVDDSQLPKDRFSAERLKGVDSTLKIQPAELGDSAVYLCASSLAPGGNTIYFGEGSWLTVV.

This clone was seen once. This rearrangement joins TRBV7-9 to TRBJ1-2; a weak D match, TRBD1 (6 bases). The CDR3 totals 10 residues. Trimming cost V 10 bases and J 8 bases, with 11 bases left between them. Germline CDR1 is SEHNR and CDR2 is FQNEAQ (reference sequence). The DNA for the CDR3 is TGTGCCACCCGACAGGTCGGCTACACCTTC. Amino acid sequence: CATRQVGYTF. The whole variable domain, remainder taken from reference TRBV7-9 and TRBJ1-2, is DTGVSQNPRHKITKRGQNVTFRCDPISEHNRLYWYRQTLGQGPEFLTYFQNEAQLEKSRLLSDRFSAERPKGSFSTLEIQRTEQGDSAMYLCATRQVGYTFGSGTRLTVV.

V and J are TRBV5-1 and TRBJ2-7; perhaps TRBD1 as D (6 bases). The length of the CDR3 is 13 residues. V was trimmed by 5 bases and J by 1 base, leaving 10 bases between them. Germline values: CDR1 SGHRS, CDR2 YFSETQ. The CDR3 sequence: CASSSQGSYEQYF. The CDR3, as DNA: TGCGCCAGCAGTTCACAGGGATCCTACGAGCAGTACTTC.

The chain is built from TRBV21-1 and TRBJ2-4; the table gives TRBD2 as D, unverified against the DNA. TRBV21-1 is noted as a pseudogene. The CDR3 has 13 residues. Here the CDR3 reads CASSGGAKNIQYF. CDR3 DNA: TGTGCCAGCAGCGGGGGGGCCAAAAACATTCAGTACTTC.

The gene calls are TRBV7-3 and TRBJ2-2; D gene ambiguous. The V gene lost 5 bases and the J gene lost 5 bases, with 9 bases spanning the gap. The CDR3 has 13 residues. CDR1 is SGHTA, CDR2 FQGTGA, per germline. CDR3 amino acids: CASSATRTGELFF. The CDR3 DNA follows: TGTGCCAGCAGCGCCACCCGGACCGGGGAGCTGTTTTTT.

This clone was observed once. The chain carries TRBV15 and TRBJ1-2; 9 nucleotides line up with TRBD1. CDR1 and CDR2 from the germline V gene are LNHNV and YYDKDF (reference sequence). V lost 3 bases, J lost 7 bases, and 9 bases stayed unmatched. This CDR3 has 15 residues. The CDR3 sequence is CATSSIVGQGLGYTF. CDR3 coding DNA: TGTGCCACCAGCAGTATAGTCGGACAGGGGCTTGGCTACACCTTC. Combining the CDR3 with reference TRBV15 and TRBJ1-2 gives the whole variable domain DAMVIQNPRYQVTQFGKPVTLSCSQTLNHNVMYWYQQKSSQAPKLLFHYYDKDFNNEADTPDNFQSRRPNTSFCFLDIRSPGLGDTAMYLCATSSIVGQGLGYTFGSGTRLTVV.

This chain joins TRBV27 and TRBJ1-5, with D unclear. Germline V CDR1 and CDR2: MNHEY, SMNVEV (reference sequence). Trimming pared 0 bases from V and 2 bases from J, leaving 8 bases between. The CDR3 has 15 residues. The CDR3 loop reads CASSLSLAGNQPQHF. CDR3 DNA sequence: TGTGCCAGCAGTTTATCCTTAGCGGGCAATCAGCCCCAGCATTTT.

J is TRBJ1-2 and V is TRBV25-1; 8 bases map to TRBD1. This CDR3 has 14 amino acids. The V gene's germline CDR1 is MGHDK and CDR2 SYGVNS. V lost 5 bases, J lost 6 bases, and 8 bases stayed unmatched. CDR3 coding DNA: TGTGCCAGCAGTTGGACAGGGAGGGGGAATGGCTACACCTTC. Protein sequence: CASSWTGRGNGYTF.

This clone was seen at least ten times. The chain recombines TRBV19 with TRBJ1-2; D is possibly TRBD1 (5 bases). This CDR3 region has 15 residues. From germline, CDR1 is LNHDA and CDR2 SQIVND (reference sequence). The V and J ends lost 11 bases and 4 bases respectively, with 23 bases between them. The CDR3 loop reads CASQVQGGIAYGYTF. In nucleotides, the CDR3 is TGTGCCTCCCAGGTGCAGGGAGGAATTGCCTATGGCTACACCTTC.

Here the CDR3 DNA reads TGCAGCGCTCTCGGGGGGGCAGATACGCAGTATTTT. Residues: CSALGGADTQYF. The chain joins TRBV29-1 to TRBJ2-3; the match to TRBD2 covers 8 bases. J gave up 4 bases and V 7 bases, and 4 bases lay outside the gene matches. The CDR3 covers 12 residues. The germline V gene encodes CDR1 SQVTM and CDR2 ANQGSEA.

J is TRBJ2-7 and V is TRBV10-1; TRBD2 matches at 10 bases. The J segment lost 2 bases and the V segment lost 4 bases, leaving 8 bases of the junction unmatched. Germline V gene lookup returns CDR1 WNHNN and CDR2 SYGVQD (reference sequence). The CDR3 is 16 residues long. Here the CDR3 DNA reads TGCGCCAGCAGTGGGGATAGCGGGAGGCCAGCCTACGAGCAGTACTTC. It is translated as CASSGDSGRPAYEQYF.

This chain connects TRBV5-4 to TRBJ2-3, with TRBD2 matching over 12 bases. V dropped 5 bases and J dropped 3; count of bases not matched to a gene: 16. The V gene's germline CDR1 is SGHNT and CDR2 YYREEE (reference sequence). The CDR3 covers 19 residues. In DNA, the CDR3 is TGTGCCAGCAGAACCGGACTAGCGGGAATTAAGTCGGTAACAGATACGCAGTATTTT. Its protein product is CASRTGLAGIKSVTDTQYF.

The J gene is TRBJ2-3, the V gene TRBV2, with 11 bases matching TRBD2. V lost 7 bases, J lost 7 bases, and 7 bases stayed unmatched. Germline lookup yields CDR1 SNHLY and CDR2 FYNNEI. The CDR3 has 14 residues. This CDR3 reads CASKPGLAANTQYF. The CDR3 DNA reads TGTGCCAGCAAACCGGGACTAGCGGCAAATACGCAGTATTTT.

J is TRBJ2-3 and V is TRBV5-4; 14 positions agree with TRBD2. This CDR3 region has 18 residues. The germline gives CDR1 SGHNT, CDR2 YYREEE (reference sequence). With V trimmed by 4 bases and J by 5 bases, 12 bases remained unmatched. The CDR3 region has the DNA TGTGCCAGCAGCACGACCTCGGGACTAGCGGGAGTAAGAGATACGCAGTATTTT. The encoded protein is CASSTTSGLAGVRDTQYF.

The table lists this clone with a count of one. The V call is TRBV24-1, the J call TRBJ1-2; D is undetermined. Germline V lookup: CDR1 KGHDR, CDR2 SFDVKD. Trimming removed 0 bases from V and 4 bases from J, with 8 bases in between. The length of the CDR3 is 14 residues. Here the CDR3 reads CATSDLAGSYGYTF. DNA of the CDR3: TGTGCCACCAGTGATTTGGCAGGAAGCTATGGCTACACCTTC.

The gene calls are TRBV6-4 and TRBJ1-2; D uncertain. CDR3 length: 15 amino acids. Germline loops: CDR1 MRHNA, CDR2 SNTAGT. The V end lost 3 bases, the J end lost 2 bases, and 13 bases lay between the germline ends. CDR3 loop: CASSEGVGRNYGYTF. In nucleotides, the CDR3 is TGTGCCAGCAGTGAAGGAGTCGGTCGAAACTATGGCTACACCTTC.

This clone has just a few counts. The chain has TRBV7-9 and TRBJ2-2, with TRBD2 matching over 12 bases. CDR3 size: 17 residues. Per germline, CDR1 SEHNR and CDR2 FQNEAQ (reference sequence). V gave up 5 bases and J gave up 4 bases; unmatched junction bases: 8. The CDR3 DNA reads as TGTGCCAGCAGCCCCCCACTAGCGGGAGGACGCACCGGGGAGCTGTTTTTT. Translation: CASSPPLAGGRTGELFF.

CDR3: CASSFLDSYTEAFF. CDR3 sequence (DNA): TGTGCCAGCAGTTTCCTGGACAGCTACACTGAAGCTTTCTTT. V and J are TRBV27 and TRBJ1-1; perhaps TRBD1 as D (6 bases). V was shortened by 3 bases and J by 3 bases, with 11 bases between the two germline ends. CDR3 size: 14 residues. CDR1 and CDR2 from the germline V gene are MNHEY and SMNVEV (reference sequence).

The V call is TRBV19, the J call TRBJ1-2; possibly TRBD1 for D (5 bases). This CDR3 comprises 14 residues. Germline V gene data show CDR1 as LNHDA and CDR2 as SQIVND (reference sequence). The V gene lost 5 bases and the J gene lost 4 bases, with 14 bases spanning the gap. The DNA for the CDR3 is TGTGCCAGTAGTCGATCGGGGGAGATCTATGGCTACACCTTC. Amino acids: CASSRSGEIYGYTF. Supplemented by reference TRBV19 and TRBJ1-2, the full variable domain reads DGGITQSPKYLFRKEGQNVTLSCEQNLNHDAMYWYRQDPGQGLRLIYYSQIVNDFQKGDIAEGYSVSREKKESFPLTVTSAQKNPTAFYLCASSRSGEIYGYTFGSGTRLTVV.

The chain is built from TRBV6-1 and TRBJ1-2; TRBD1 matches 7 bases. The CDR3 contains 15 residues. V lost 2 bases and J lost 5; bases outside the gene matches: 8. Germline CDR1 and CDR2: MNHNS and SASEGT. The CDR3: CASSERGQPLYGYTF. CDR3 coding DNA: TGTGCCAGCAGTGAAAGGGGACAGCCTCTTTATGGCTACACCTTC.

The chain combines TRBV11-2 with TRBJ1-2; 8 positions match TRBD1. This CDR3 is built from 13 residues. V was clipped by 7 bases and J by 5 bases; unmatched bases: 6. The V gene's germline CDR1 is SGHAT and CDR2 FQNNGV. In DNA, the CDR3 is TGTGCCAGCACGATTCAGGGGGCGTATGGCTACACCTTC. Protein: CASTIQGAYGYTF.